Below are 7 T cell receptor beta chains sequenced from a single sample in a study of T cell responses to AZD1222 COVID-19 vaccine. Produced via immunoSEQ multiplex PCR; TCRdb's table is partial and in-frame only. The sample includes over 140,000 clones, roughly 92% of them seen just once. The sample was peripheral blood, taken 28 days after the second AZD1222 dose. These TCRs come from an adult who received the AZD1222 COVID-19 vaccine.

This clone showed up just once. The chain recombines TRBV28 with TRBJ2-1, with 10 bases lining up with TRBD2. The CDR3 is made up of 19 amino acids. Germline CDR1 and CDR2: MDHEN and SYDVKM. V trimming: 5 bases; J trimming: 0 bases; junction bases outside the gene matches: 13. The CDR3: CASSLHTGTSASSYNEQFF. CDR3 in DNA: TGTGCCAGCAGTCTACACACTGGGACTAGCGCGAGCTCCTACAATGAGCAGTTCTTC.

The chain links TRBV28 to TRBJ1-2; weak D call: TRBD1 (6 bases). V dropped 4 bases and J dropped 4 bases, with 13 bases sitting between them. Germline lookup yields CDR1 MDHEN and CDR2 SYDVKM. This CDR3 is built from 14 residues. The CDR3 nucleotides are TGTGCCAGCAGTTCAGCAGGGGCAATCTATGGCTACACCTTC. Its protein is CASSSAGAIYGYTF.

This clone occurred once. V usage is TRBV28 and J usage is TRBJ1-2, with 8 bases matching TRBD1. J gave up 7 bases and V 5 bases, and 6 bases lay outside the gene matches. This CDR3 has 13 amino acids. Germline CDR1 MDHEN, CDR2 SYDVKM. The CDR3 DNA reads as TGTGCCAGCAGTGTATCAGGGGGCCTTGGCTACACCTTC. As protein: CASSVSGGLGYTF.

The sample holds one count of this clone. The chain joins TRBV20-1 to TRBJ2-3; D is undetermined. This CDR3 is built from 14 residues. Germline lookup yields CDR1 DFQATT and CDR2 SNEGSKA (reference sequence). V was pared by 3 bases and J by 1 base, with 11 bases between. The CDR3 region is CSASGPTRTDTQYF. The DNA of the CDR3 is TGCAGTGCTAGTGGCCCAACCCGCACAGATACGCAGTATTTT.

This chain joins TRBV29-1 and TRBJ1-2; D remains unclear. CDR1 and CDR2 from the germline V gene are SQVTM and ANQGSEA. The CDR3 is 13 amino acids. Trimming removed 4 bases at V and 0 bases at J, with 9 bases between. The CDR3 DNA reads TGCAGCGTTGGGTCTTTAACTAACTATGGCTACACCTTC. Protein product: CSVGSLTNYGYTF.

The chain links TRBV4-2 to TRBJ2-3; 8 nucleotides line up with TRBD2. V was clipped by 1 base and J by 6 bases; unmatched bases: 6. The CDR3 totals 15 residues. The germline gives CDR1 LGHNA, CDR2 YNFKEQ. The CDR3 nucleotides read TGTGCCAGCAGCCAAGGCGGTAGCGGGATTGATACGCAGTATTTT. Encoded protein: CASSQGGSGIDTQYF.

The CDR3 spells CASSFSLSGHSYNEQFF. CDR3 nucleotides: TGTGCCAGCAGTTTCTCTTTAAGCGGGCACTCCTACAATGAGCAGTTCTTC. This chain joins TRBV27 and TRBJ2-1; tentatively, D is TRBD2 (6 bases). The CDR3 has 17 amino acids. In germline, CDR1 is MNHEY, CDR2 SMNVEV (reference sequence). With 3 bases removed from V and 0 bases from J, the gap between germline ends came to 15 bases.